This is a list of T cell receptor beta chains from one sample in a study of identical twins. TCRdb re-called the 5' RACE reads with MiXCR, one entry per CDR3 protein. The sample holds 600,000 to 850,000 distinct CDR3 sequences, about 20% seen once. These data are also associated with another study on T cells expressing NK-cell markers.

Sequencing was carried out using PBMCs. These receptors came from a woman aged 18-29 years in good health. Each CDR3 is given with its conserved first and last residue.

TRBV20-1,CSAPTGTSGRAGYNEQFF
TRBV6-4,CASSDLGGTQYF
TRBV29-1,CSVDDETSGETQYF
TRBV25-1,CASSDRAGSVGQFF
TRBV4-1,CASSQEGTANSPLHF
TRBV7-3,CASSSTSDHEQFF
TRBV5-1,CASSLDQNSPLHF
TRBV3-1,CASSQSRENEQFF
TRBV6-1,CASSLGTGQGPQHF
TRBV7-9,CASSPQGSQAISHIQYF
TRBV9,CASSVFRGAGGPLLHNEQFF
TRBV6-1,CASRGLAVVYNEQFF
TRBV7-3,CASSLLHSGFDTQYF
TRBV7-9,CASSSLQGTHGYTF
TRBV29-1,CSVVPPYEQYF
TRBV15,CATGPQPEQFF